Below, one T cell receptor (beta chain) is given with its context. Its antigen specificity is not known. No clone much larger than this one lies a single base away; base qualities are absent. Using the immunoSEQ assay, TCRB CDR3 regions were amplified from approximately 2.1 micrograms of genomic DNA, or from all available DNA when less than that was on hand. Multiplex PCR used 60 forward primers for TCR V beta segments and 13 reverse primers for J beta segments. Synthetic control templates were spiked into each sample at limiting dilution to estimate reads per starting template. The Illumina HiSeq System generated 87 bp sequencing reads. In the source study's methods: PCR and sequencing errors were removed by a nearest neighbor algorithm that merged closely related sequences. TCR overlap was defined as the percentage of unique tumor TCR beta sequences that were also found in the peripheral blood of the same patient. Drawn from immuneACCESS, this table holds only the in-frame rearrangements with V and J called that TCRdb kept. Clones are partly lost; checked studies trace under half to an unresolved V gene and leave the rest unexplained. The DNA was the basis for D and trimming; V, J and clone size are from that table. Counted in this sample were 20,000 to 30,000 clones; around nine tenths of them appeared once. About 2.9% of the sample comes from the top ten.

This sample's time point label indicates: after dendritic cell vaccination, including at tumor progression/relapse. Patients were selected on the basis of adequate residual fresh-frozen tumor tissue and more than two years of available survival data. An isocitrate dehydrogenase mutation was not carried by any of the glioblastoma patients, although molecular status was otherwise variable. PBMC were collected before vaccination, two weeks after the third vaccination, and at tumor progression if progression occurred. Genomic DNA was extracted with the Qiagen DNeasy Blood extraction Kit. These data belong to a study of glioma-infiltrating T cells after dendritic cell vaccination (dated by TCRdb to between 2015 and 2016). At the level of the whole study: A cohort of roughly 15 glioblastoma patients from Phase I and II dendritic cell vaccination trials was included, of whom 9 were newly diagnosed and 6 had recurrent disease. Between the early 2000s and the early 2010s, the patients were given dendritic cell vaccination pulsed with autologous tumor lysate. The vaccine was prepared from monocyte-derived dendritic cells that were cultured for around 7 days with IL-4 and GM-CSF and then pulsed overnight with autologous tumor lysate. Three intradermal dendritic cell vaccine injections were administered to patients at biweekly intervals in the arm below the axilla. Deep sequencing of TCR beta CDR3 regions was used to quantify tumor-infiltrating lymphocyte content and compare tumor and blood repertoires in dendritic cell-vaccinated glioblastoma patients. TCR sequencing metrics, including TIL content and tumor-blood repertoire overlap, were correlated with survival after dendritic cell vaccination. The paper as a whole reports these results and caveats: The three-group TCR overlap response model was described as speculative and requiring prospective validation. Longer time to progression and overall survival after dendritic cell vaccination were predicted by higher estimated pretreatment TIL content. TCR clonality showed no direct relationship with survival, which suggests that a diverse polyclonal response may be important. The cohort was small and heterogeneous, only a few patients had full blood and tumor sets, and even fewer had initial-recurrent tumor pairs.

The germline V gene gives CDR1 as SNHLY and CDR2 as FYNNEI. Including cysteine and phenylalanine, the CDR3 has 14 amino acids. Kept here is only the CDR3 DNA, which spans 42 bases and is read in frame from base 1. The germline V and J ends show losses of 8 bases and 4 bases respectively, and no gene match explains 7 bases of the junction. This receptor was identified in a human donor with glioblastoma. This chain is built from TRBV2 and TRBJ1-4; TRBD1 agrees with 7 junctional bases. This sample comprised blood, obtained after dendritic cell vaccination. Read as DNA, the sequence is TGTGCCAGCGATCAGGGACAGTTTAATGAAAAACTGTTTTTT. Its amino acids are CASDQGQFNEKLFF.